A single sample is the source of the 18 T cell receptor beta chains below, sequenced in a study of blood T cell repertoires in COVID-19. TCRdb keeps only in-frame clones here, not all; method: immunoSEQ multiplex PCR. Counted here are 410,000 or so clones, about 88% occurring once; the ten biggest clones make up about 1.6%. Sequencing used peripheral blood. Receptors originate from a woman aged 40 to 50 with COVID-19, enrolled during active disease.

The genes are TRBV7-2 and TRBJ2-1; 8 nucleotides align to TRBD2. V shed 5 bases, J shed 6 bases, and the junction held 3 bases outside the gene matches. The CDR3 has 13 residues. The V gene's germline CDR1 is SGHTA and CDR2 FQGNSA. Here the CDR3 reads CASSNRGGNEQFF. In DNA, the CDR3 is TGTGCCAGCAGCAACCGGGGGGGCAATGAGCAGTTCTTC.

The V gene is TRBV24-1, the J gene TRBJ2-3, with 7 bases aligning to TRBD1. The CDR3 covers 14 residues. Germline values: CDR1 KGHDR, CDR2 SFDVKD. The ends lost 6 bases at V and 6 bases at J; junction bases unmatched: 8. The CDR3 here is CATSWRTGADTQYF. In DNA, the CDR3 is TGTGCCACCAGTTGGAGGACAGGTGCTGATACGCAGTATTTT.

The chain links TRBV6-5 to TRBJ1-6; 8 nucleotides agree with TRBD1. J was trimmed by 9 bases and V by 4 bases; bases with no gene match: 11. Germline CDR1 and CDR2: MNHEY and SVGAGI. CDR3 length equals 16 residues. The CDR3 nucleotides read TGTGCCAGCAGTTCGCAGACAGGGGTTGGCGGTTCACCCCTCCACTTT. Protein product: CASSSQTGVGGSPLHF.

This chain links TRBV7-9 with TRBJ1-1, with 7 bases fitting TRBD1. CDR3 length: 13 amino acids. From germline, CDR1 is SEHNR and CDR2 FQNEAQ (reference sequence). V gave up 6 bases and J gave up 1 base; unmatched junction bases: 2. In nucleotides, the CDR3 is TGTGCCAGCAGTGGGGACAGGAACACTGAAGCTTTCTTT. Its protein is CASSGDRNTEAFF.

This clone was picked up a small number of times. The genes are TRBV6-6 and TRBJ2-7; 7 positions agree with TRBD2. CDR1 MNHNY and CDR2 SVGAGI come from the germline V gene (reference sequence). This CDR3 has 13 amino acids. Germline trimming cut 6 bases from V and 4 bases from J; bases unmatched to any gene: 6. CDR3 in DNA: TGTGCCAGCAGAAAGGACGGGGGGTACGAGCAGTACTTC. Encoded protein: CASRKDGGYEQYF.

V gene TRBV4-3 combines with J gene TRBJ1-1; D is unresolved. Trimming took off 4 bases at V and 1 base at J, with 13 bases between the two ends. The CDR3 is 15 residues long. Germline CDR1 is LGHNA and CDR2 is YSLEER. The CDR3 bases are TGCGCCAGCAGCCGCCTGCTGAGCAAGAACACTGAAGCTTTCTTT. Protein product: CASSRLLSKNTEAFF.

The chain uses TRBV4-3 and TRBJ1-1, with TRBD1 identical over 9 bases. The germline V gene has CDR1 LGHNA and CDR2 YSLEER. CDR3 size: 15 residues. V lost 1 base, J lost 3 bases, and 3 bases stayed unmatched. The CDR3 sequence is CASSQGGQGYTEAFF. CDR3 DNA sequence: TGCGCCAGCAGCCAAGGCGGACAGGGGTACACTGAAGCTTTCTTT.

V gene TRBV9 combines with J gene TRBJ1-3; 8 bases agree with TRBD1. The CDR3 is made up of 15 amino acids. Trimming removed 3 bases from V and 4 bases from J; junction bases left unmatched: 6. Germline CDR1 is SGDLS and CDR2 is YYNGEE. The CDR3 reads CASSGPDRVGNTIYF. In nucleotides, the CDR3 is TGTGCCAGCAGCGGCCCGGACAGGGTGGGAAACACCATATATTTT.

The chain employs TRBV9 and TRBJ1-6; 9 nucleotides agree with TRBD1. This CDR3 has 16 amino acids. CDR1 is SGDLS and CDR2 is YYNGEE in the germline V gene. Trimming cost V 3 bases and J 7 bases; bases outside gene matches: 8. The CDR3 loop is CASSAQGAGLNSPLHF. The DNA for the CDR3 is TGTGCCAGCAGCGCACAGGGGGCTGGTTTGAATTCACCCCTCCACTTT.

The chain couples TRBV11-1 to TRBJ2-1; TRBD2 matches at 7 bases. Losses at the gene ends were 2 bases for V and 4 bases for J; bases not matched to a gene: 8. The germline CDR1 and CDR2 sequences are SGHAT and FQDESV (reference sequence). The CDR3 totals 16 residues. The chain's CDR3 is CASSLSLGGNYNEQFF. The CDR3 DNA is TGTGCCAGCAGCTTAAGTTTGGGAGGGAATTACAATGAGCAGTTCTTC. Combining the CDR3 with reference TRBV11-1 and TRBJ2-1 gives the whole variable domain EAEVAQSPRYKITEKSQAVAFWCDPISGHATLYWYRQILGQGPELLVQFQDESVVDDSQLPKDRFSAERLKGVDSTLKIQPAELGDSAMYLCASSLSLGGNYNEQFFGPGTRLTVL.

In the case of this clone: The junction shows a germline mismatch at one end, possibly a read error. The CDR3 DNA sequence: TGTGCCTGGAGCCCCCGCACCCACACATTC. Residues: CAWSPRTHTF. This chain joins TRBV30 and TRBJ2-7, with D unresolved. The CDR3 is made up of 10 amino acids. Looked up from germline, CDR1 is GTSNPN and CDR2 is SVGIG (reference sequence). The full variable domain, its missing parts supplied by reference TRBV30 and TRBJ2-7, is SQTIHQWPATLVQPVGSPLSLECTVEGTSNPNLYWYRQAAGRGLQLLFYSVGIGQISSEVPQNLSASRPQDRQFILSSKKLLLSDSGFYLCAWSPRTHTFGPGTRLTVT.

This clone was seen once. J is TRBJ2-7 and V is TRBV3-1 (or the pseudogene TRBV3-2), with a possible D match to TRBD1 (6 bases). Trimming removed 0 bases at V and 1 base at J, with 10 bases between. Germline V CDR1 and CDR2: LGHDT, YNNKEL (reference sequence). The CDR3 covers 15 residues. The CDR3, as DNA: TGTGCCAGCAGCCAAGATTGGACAGCTTCCTACGAGCAGTACTTC. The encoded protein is CASSQDWTASYEQYF.

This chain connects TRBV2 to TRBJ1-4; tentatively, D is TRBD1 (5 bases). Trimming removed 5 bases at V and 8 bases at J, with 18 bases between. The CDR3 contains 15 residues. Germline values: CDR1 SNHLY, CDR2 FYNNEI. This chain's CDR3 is CASSLPRAMREKLFF. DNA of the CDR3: TGTGCCAGCAGTTTACCCAGGGCAATGAGGGAAAAACTGTTTTTT.

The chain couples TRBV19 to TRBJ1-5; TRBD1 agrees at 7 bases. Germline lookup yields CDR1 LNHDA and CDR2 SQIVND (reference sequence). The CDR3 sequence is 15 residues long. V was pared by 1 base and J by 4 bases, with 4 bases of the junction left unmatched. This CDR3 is CASSIGADRNQPQHF. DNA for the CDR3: TGTGCCAGTAGTATAGGAGCGGACAGGAATCAGCCCCAGCATTTT.

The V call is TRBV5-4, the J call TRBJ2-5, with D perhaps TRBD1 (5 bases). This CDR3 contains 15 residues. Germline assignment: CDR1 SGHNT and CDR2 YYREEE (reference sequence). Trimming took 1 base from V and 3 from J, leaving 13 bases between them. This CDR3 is CASSLSQGTKETQYF. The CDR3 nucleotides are TGTGCCAGCAGCTTGTCCCAGGGCACTAAAGAGACCCAGTACTTC.

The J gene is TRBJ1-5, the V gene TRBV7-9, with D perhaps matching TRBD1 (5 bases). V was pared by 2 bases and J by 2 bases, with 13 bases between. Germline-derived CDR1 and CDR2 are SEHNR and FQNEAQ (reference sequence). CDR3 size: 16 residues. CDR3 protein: CASSLQGGPGNQPQHF. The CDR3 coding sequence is TGTGCCAGCAGCTTACAGGGCGGACCGGGCAATCAGCCCCAGCATTTT.

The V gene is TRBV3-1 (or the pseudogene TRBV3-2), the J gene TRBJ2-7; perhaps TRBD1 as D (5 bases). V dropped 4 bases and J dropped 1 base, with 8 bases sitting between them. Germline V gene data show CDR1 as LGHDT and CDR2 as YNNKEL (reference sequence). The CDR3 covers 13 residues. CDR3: CASSLRDSYEQYF. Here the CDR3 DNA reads TGTGCCAGCAGCCTCAGGGATTCCTACGAGCAGTACTTC.

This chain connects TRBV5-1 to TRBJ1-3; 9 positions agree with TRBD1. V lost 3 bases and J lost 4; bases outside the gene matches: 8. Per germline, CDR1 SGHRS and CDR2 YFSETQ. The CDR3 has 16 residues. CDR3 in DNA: TGCGCCAGCAGCTCATCCGGGACAGGGACCGGAAACACCATATATTTT. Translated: CASSSSGTGTGNTIYF.